The rows below give T cell receptor beta chains drawn from one sample of a study of blood T cells in healthy people across ages. TCRdb re-called the 5' RACE reads with MiXCR, one entry per CDR3 protein. The repertoire holds 1.4 million to 1.5 million distinct CDR3 sequences, with 42% as singletons. The sequenced sample consisted of blood. The receptors originated from a woman younger than 35 in good health. Each CDR3 is given with its conserved first and last residue. Fields, in order: D gene, V gene, J gene, CDR3 protein, CDR3 DNA. The D gene is left open where the match is weak.

d_gene: .
v_gene: TRBV12-3/TRBV12-4
j_gene: TRBJ2-2
CDR3aa: CASRDSRGPGELFF
CDR3nt: TGTGCCAGCAGAGACTCCAGGGGTCCCGGGGAGCTGTTTTTT

d_gene: TRBD1
v_gene: TRBV29-1
j_gene: TRBJ1-2
CDR3aa: CSVEAKQGNYGYTF
CDR3nt: TGCAGCGTTGAAGCGAAACAGGGGAACTATGGCTACACCTTC

d_gene: .
v_gene: TRBV12-3/TRBV12-4
j_gene: TRBJ2-2
CDR3aa: CASSNRRSGELFF
CDR3nt: TGTGCCAGCAGCAACCGTCGGTCCGGGGAGCTGTTTTTT

d_gene: .
v_gene: TRBV20-1
j_gene: TRBJ1-5
CDR3aa: CSARDRPGQGRRQPQHF
CDR3nt: TGCAGTGCTAGAGATCGCCCGGGGCAGGGAAGGCGGCAGCCCCAGCATTTT

d_gene: TRBD2
v_gene: TRBV28
j_gene: TRBJ2-1
CDR3aa: CASSPTGTSGGPPYNEQFF
CDR3nt: TGTGCCAGCAGTCCTACCGGGACTAGCGGGGGGCCGCCCTACAATGAGCAGTTCTTC

d_gene: TRBD2
v_gene: TRBV2
j_gene: TRBJ2-1
CDR3aa: CASSERLAASSYNEQFF
CDR3nt: TGTGCCAGCAGTGAAAGACTAGCGGCCAGCTCCTACAATGAGCAGTTCTTC

d_gene: TRBD2
v_gene: TRBV7-2
j_gene: TRBJ2-5
CDR3aa: CASSLVRTSWEVATQYF
CDR3nt: TGTGCCAGCAGCTTAGTAAGGACTAGCTGGGAAGTTGCGACCCAGTACTTC

d_gene: .
v_gene: TRBV14
j_gene: TRBJ2-6
CDR3aa: CASSQDLGSGANVLTF
CDR3nt: TGTGCCAGCAGCCAAGATCTAGGGTCTGGGGCCAACGTCCTGACTTTC

d_gene: TRBD2
v_gene: TRBV5-4
j_gene: TRBJ2-3
CDR3aa: CASSLFGASGDTDTQYF
CDR3nt: TGTGCCAGCAGCTTGTTCGGGGCTAGCGGGGACACAGATACGCAGTATTTT

d_gene: TRBD1
v_gene: TRBV27
j_gene: TRBJ1-2
CDR3aa: CASSIAGTGFGYGYTF
CDR3nt: TGTGCCAGCAGTATAGCCGGGACAGGGTTTGGCTATGGCTACACCTTC